Listed below are T cell receptor beta chains from one sample, sequenced in a study of cytomegalovirus exposure and HLA in healthy donors. Sequencing was performed with immunoSEQ multiplex PCR; in TCRdb, only in-frame clones are kept and a portion is missing. The top ten hold around 6.4% of the sample, which has some 87,000 clones, under 80% seen once. Sequencing was performed on PBMCs. The receptors were gathered from a man younger than 35 in good health and CMV-seropositive. Each CDR3 is given with its conserved first and last residue. D genes are given only for firm matches. Clone size is given for some rows only: seen once, a few or many times, or a class if the clone is expanded.

J	D	V	size	DNA	CDR3
TRBJ2-1	TRBD2	TRBV7-3	.	TGTGCCAGCAGCTACCGGACTAGCTCCCACAATGAGCAGTTCTTC	CASSYRTSSHNEQFF
TRBJ2-2	TRBD2	TRBV28	.	TGTGCCAGCGGGCTCCTAGCGGGAGTCACCGGGGAGCTGTTTTTT	CASGLLAGVTGELFF
TRBJ1-2	.	TRBV27	.	TGTGCCAGCAGTTACTCCGGGGGGAGGGATGGCTACACCTTC	CASSYSGGRDGYTF
TRBJ2-2	TRBD2	TRBV2	once	TGTGCCAGCAGAGTTCCTGGTAGCGGGAAGACCAGGGAGCTGTTTTTT	CASRVPGSGKTRELFF
TRBJ1-1	.	TRBV20-1	.	TGCAGTTTCACGAGCACTGAAGCTTTCTTT	CSFTSTEAFF
TRBJ2-5	.	TRBV28	.	TGTGCCAGCAGTCCCCCCCTGACTAGAGCGGAGACCCAGTACTTC	CASSPPLTRAETQYF
TRBJ1-3	.	TRBV5-1	.	TGCGCCAGCAGCGAAGGGGGATATGGAAACACCATATATTTT	CASSEGGYGNTIYF
TRBJ1-5	TRBD1	TRBV4-1	.	TGCGCCAGCAGCCAAGATCAGCCCGACAGGGGCAATCAGCCCCAGCATTTT	CASSQDQPDRGNQPQHF
TRBJ1-5	.	TRBV30	.	TGTGCCTGGAGTGTAGTAAGAACAGGAGGGTGCCAGCAGCCCCAGCATTTT	CAWSVVRTGGCQQPQHF
TRBJ1-1	.	TRBV29-1	.	TGCAGCGGTGTGGGAGGGGGTAACACTGAAGCTTTCTTT	CSGVGGGNTEAFF
TRBJ2-1	TRBD2	TRBV4-1	.	TGCGCCAGCAGCCAATACGGGACTAGTTCAGATGAGCAGTTCTTC	CASSQYGTSSDEQFF
TRBJ2-7	.	TRBV28	.	TGTGCCAGCAGGGCAGGGGCTCCCTACGAGCAGTACTTC	CASRAGAPYEQYF
TRBJ1-1	TRBD1	TRBV6-1	.	TGTGCCAGCAGGGGGACAGGCCACACTGAAGCTTTCTTT	CASRGTGHTEAFF
TRBJ1-3	.	TRBV7-6	.	TGTGCCAGCAGACGTCGTCGGGGGGCGAAAGGAAACACCATATATTTT	CASRRRRGAKGNTIYF
TRBJ2-3	TRBD1	TRBV11-1	.	TGTGCCAGCAGCTTAAACAGGGGGCTCACAGATACGCAGTATTTT	CASSLNRGLTDTQYF
TRBJ2-7	.	TRBV18	.	TGTGCCAGCTCACTCGTGGGGACTCAAGACGAGCAGTACTTC	CASSLVGTQDEQYF
TRBJ2-7	.	TRBV18	.	TGTGCCAGCTCACCCACAGGGCAGCGCTCCTACGAGCAGTACTTC	CASSPTGQRSYEQYF
TRBJ2-7	.	TRBV10-1	.	TGCGCCAGCAGCCATCTTCGCACCAGGGGCGAGCAGTACTTC	CASSHLRTRGEQYF
TRBJ2-5	.	TRBV27	.	TGTGCCAGTCGACTCCAAGAGACCCAGTACTTC	CASRLQETQYF
TRBJ1-5	.	TRBV9	few	TGTGCCAGCAGCGTAGGGCAGGGGCACAATCAGCCCCAGCATTTT	CASSVGQGHNQPQHF
TRBJ1-4	.	TRBV10-1	few	TGCGCCAGCAGTGAGTCGAAGGCGGGGAATGAAAAACTGTTTTTT	CASSESKAGNEKLFF
TRBJ2-6	.	TRBV29-1	.	TGCAGCGTTCAGGGGTCCGGGGCCAACGTCCTGACTTTC	CSVQGSGANVLTF
TRBJ1-2	TRBD1	TRBV28	.	TGTGCCAGCAGTTCTCCGGGACAGGGGAGCTATGGCTACACCTTC	CASSSPGQGSYGYTF
TRBJ2-5	.	TRBV27	.	TGTGCCAGCAGTTCATACCAAGAGACCCAGTACTTC	CASSSYQETQYF
TRBJ2-1	.	TRBV5-6	few	TGTGCCAGCAGCCGTGACAGTTACAATGAGCAGTTCTTC	CASSRDSYNEQFF
TRBJ2-4	TRBD2	TRBV5-4	few	TGTGCCAGCAGCTTGGACCCTACTAGCGGACTAGCCAAAAACATTCAGTACTTC	CASSLDPTSGLAKNIQYF
TRBJ2-7	TRBD1	TRBV25-1	.	TGTGCCAGCAGTGAGGGGGACAGATTATTCTACGAGCAGTACTTC	CASSEGDRLFYEQYF
TRBJ2-3	.	TRBV29-1	.	TGCAGCGTGGGCCCCGGTGGAAGCACAGATACGCAGTATTTT	CSVGPGGSTDTQYF
TRBJ1-1	.	TRBV5-4	.	TGTGCCAGCAGCTTTGAGGCGAACACTGAAGCTTTCTTT	CASSFEANTEAFF
TRBJ2-7	TRBD2	TRBV9	.	TGTGCCAGCAGCCTAGGCAGGACTAGCGGGAGAGGGGAGCAGTACTTC	CASSLGRTSGRGEQYF
TRBJ1-5	.	TRBV7-2	.	TGTGCCAGCAGCCCTGTACCGGGGAGTGCGCAGCCCCAGCATTTT	CASSPVPGSAQPQHF
TRBJ1-1	.	TRBV11-2	.	TGTGCCAGCAGACAAGGGACATCGAACACTGAAGCTTTCTTT	CASRQGTSNTEAFF
TRBJ1-5	TRBD1	TRBV4-1	.	TGCGCCAGCAGCCAAGATCGGAGGACAGGGGAGCCCAATCAGCCCCAGCATTTT	CASSQDRRTGEPNQPQHF
TRBJ1-2	.	TRBV14	few	TGTGCCAGCAGCCAAGATGCAAGGTCGGGCTATGGCTACACCTTC	CASSQDARSGYGYTF
TRBJ2-1	TRBD2	TRBV29-1	.	TGCAGCGTCTCCTTAGCGGGAGGACCCCATGAGCAGTTCTTC	CSVSLAGGPHEQFF
TRBJ2-5	.	TRBV7-8	.	TGTGCCAGCAGCGCAAAAGGGGCGACACAAGAGACCCAGTACTTC	CASSAKGATQETQYF
TRBJ1-1	.	TRBV28	.	TGTGCCAGCAGTTCCCAACCAGGGATAGGGACTGAAGCTTTCTTT	CASSSQPGIGTEAFF
TRBJ2-5	.	TRBV28	.	TGTGCCAGCAGTTTTAACAGAAACCAAGAGACCCAGTACTTC	CASSFNRNQETQYF
TRBJ2-4	.	TRBV7-8	.	TGTGCCAGCAGCTTGCCCTTGACAGATCTCCTAGCCAAAAACATTCAGTACTTC	CASSLPLTDLLAKNIQYF
TRBJ2-7	TRBD1	TRBV29-1	.	TGCAGCGTCCCGTCGGGACAGGGTCTCGAGCAGTACTTC	CSVPSGQGLEQYF
TRBJ1-5	.	TRBV28	once	TGTGCCAGCAGCTTCCGGGGTTGGGGTCAGCCCCAGCATTTT	CASSFRGWGQPQHF
TRBJ1-1	.	TRBV7-3	.	TGTGCCAGCAGCTCTCGTTTGCCCCGGGAGGCGGCTGAAGCTTTCTTT	CASSSRLPREAAEAFF
TRBJ1-2	TRBD1	TRBV4-1	.	TGCGCCAGCAGCAACAGGGGTATTCGTTATGGCTACACCTTC	CASSNRGIRYGYTF